Included here is one T cell receptor beta chain sequence, with context. This sample was included in a study of blood T cell repertoires in COVID-19. Study details: Sites across the United States, Italy and Spain contributed samples from acute and convalescent COVID-19.

With 4 bases removed from V and 4 bases from J, the gap between germline ends came to 7 bases. The CDR3 sequence is 12 residues long. Germline lookup yields CDR1 LGHDT and CDR2 YNNKEL (reference sequence). Authors' analysis steps: Estimation of nucleated cell counts was performed using reference gene primer amplification. Sequencing was performed with immunoSEQ multiplex PCR; in TCRdb, only in-frame clones are kept and a portion is missing. V and J calls and clone size are as listed in that table; D and trimming were resolved from the DNA. This sample carries about 200,000 clones, 65% to 90% of them seen once, and the ten largest clones take roughly 4.5%.

The sample comprised peripheral blood. The chain is built from TRBV3-1 (or the pseudogene TRBV3-2) and TRBJ1-2; D is unclear. The receptor comes from a man aged 45-65 years with acute or convalescent COVID-19. The DNA for the CDR3 is TGTGCCAGCAGCCCGGGATTCTATGGCTACACCTTC. This sequence encodes CASSPGFYGYTF.